Here is one TCR beta chain with its context. Its specificity is unknown. The data were taken from a study of T cell responses to AZD1222 COVID-19 vaccine. Generated by immunoSEQ multiplex PCR, the TCRdb table keeps only in-frame clones and is missing some. Counted here are about 150,000 clones, roughly nine tenths occurring once; the ten biggest clones make up approximately 5.1%. The CDR3 has 14 amino acids. Trimming stripped 1 base from V and 5 bases from J, with 12 bases between. CDR1 and CDR2 from the germline V gene are SGHTA and FQGNSA. General observations from the study: Repertoires in all cases were sampled only once the peak T cell response had passed. Nearly half of spike-specific TCRs reportedly target unmutated variant regions.

This chain links TRBV7-2 with TRBJ2-7; D call uncertain. The sequencing used peripheral blood, collected on day 0 of MenACWY control vaccination. This TCR was recovered from an adult in good health. This CDR3 reads CASSLGDTYNEQYF. The DNA for the CDR3 is TGTGCCAGCAGCTTAGGAGACACCTATAACGAGCAGTACTTC.